The 25 T cell receptor beta chains below come from one sample, sequenced in a study of pediatric ulcerative colitis. Rectal tissue came from one to two pinch biopsies taken at colonoscopy. The repertoire was sequenced with immunoSEQ multiplex PCR; TCRdb's copy has only in-frame clones and lacks some. The sample yields over 30,000 clones, around 80% seen once. The material sequenced was gut tissue. The source is a boy younger than 18 with mild ulcerative colitis.

J is TRBJ1-5 and V is TRBV10-3, with no clear D. This CDR3 is built from 16 residues. Between the trimmed V and J ends, which lost 8 bases and 5 bases, there was a span of 22 bases. Germline V gene sequence: CDR1 ENHRY, CDR2 SYGVKD. The CDR3 loop reads CAIGREGSGMHQPQHF. The CDR3 coding sequence is TGTGCCATCGGACGGGAGGGTAGTGGGATGCATCAGCCCCAGCATTTT.

By sample share, this clone is medium-sized. The chain recombines TRBV30 with TRBJ2-7; no firm D call. The germline V gene encodes CDR1 GTSNPN and CDR2 SVGIG (reference sequence). The CDR3 covers 14 residues. Trimming stripped 0 bases from V and 2 bases from J, with 11 bases between. The CDR3 loop is CAWSVLGSTYEQYF. The CDR3 nucleotides read TGTGCCTGGAGTGTACTGGGATCTACCTACGAGCAGTACTTC.

The chain couples TRBV4-1 to TRBJ2-3, with D possibly being TRBD2 (5 bases). The CDR3 loop spans 15 amino acids. CDR1 and CDR2 (germline): MGHRA, YSYEKL. V gave up 0 bases and J gave up 5 bases, with 12 bases separating them. The CDR3 region is CASSQDRASQDTQYF. In DNA, the CDR3 is TGCGCCAGCAGCCAAGATCGGGCTAGCCAAGATACGCAGTATTTT.

This clone was counted a few times. The chain combines TRBV19 with TRBJ1-5; maybe TRBD1 (5 bases). Trimming shortened V by 7 bases and J by 7 bases, and 17 bases separated the two germline ends. The CDR3 length is 14 residues. Looked up from germline, CDR1 is LNHDA and CDR2 is SQIVND (reference sequence). The chain's CDR3 is CASTNLARDQPQHF. In DNA form, the CDR3 reads TGTGCCAGTACCAACTTGGCGAGGGACCAGCCCCAGCATTTT.

The chain recombines TRBV19 with TRBJ1-2; TRBD1 matches 7 bases. The V gene's germline CDR1 is LNHDA and CDR2 SQIVND (reference sequence). The CDR3 spans 14 residues. V was clipped by 6 bases and J by 4 bases; unmatched bases: 8. The CDR3 region is CASSWRGLGYGYTF. In DNA, the CDR3 is TGTGCCAGTAGCTGGAGGGGGCTTGGCTATGGCTACACCTTC. The full variable domain, rest sourced from reference TRBV19 and TRBJ1-2, is DGGITQSPKYLFRKEGQNVTLSCEQNLNHDAMYWYRQDPGQGLRLIYYSQIVNDFQKGDIAEGYSVSREKKESFPLTVTSAQKNPTAFYLCASSWRGLGYGYTFGSGTRLTVV.

The chain carries TRBV4-2 and TRBJ2-6; unclear D gene. The CDR3 extends over 16 amino acids. V lost 0 bases to trimming and J lost 0 bases, with 6 bases between them. Germline V gene data show CDR1 as LGHNA and CDR2 as YNFKEQ. CDR3 residues: CASSQDRVSGANVLTF. CDR3 sequence (DNA): TGTGCCAGCAGCCAAGATAGGGTCTCTGGGGCCAACGTCCTGACTTTC.

This rearrangement joins TRBV10-3 to TRBJ1-5, with D possibly TRBD1 on 5 matching bases. V was pared by 2 bases and J by 7 bases, with 12 bases between. The CDR3 is 14 amino acids. Germline lookup yields CDR1 ENHRY and CDR2 SYGVKD. CDR3 in amino acids: CAISEGRGDQPQHF. CDR3 nucleotides: TGTGCCATCAGTGAGGGGCGGGGGGACCAGCCCCAGCATTTT.

This clone was picked up one time. The chain has TRBV7-2 and TRBJ2-5; D is undetermined. This CDR3 is built from 11 residues. Germline V lookup: CDR1 SGHTA, CDR2 FQGNSA. The V end was cut by 6 bases, the J end by 5 bases, with 7 bases between. CDR3 bases: TGTGCCAGCAGGGGATTTGAGACCCAGTACTTC. Its translation is CASRGFETQYF.

The rearrangement links TRBV2 to TRBJ1-2, with 9 bases aligning to TRBD1. CDR1 and CDR2 from the germline V gene are SNHLY and FYNNEI. J gave up 6 bases and V 0 bases, and 11 bases lay outside the gene matches. The CDR3 extends over 17 amino acids. For the CDR3, the DNA is TGTGCCAGCAGTGAAGCGCTTCACGGGACAGGGTGGAATGGCTACACCTTC. Its translation is CASSEALHGTGWNGYTF.

V and J are TRBV5-4 and TRBJ2-1, with 7 bases matching TRBD1. Trimming took 3 bases from V and 4 from J; bases not matched to a gene: 7. CDR1 SGHNT and CDR2 YYREEE come from the germline V gene (reference sequence). CDR3 size: 15 residues. The CDR3 nucleotides read TGTGCCAGCAGCTCACGGACAGGTTCTTACAATGAGCAGTTCTTC. Residues: CASSSRTGSYNEQFF.

V gene TRBV7-9 combines with J gene TRBJ1-1; D call uncertain. Between the trimmed V and J ends, which lost 4 bases and 4 bases, there was a span of 7 bases. This CDR3 comprises 12 residues. The germline V gene encodes CDR1 SEHNR and CDR2 FQNEAQ (reference sequence). This CDR3 reads CASSSSFTEAFF. The CDR3 DNA reads as TGTGCCAGCAGCTCATCCTTCACTGAAGCTTTCTTT.

The chain combines TRBV7-9 with TRBJ2-1, with D hard to call. Germline CDR1 SEHNR, CDR2 FQNEAQ (reference sequence). Trimming pared 6 bases from V and 4 bases from J, leaving 4 bases between. This CDR3 has 11 residues. The CDR3 loop reads CASSPYNEQFF. In nucleotides, the CDR3 is TGTGCCAGCAGTCCATACAATGAGCAGTTCTTC.

The chain uses TRBV4-1 and TRBJ2-7; D possibly corresponds to TRBD2 (6 bases). The germline CDR1 and CDR2 sequences are MGHRA and YSYEKL. V was pared by 1 base and J by 2 bases, with 12 bases between. CDR3 size: 15 residues. The CDR3 protein is CASSQGGGEAYEQYF. The CDR3 coding sequence is TGCGCCAGCAGCCAAGGAGGAGGGGAAGCCTACGAGCAGTACTTC.

The chain combines TRBV5-1 with TRBJ2-7, with D perhaps TRBD1 or TRBD2 (5 bases each). V was shortened by 2 bases and J by 5 bases, with 17 bases between the two germline ends. Germline-derived CDR1 and CDR2 are SGHRS and YFSETQ. There are 15 residues in the CDR3. The CDR3 DNA is TGCGCCAGCAGCTTCGGCAGGGACCGAGCTGACGAGCAGTACTTC. This gives the protein CASSFGRDRADEQYF. Full variable domain (remainder filled in from reference TRBV5-1 and TRBJ2-7): KAGVTQTPRYLIKTRGQQVTLSCSPISGHRSVSWYQQTPGQGLQFLFEYFSETQRNKGNFPGRFSGRQFSNSRSEMNVSTLELGDSALYLCASSFGRDRADEQYFGPGTRLTVT.

This clone was seen only a few times. V usage is TRBV5-8 and J usage is TRBJ1-1; D is possibly TRBD1 (5 bases). Trimming took off 6 bases at V and 11 bases at J, with 20 bases between the two ends. The CDR3 extends over 13 amino acids. Per germline, CDR1 SGHTS and CDR2 YDEGEE. CDR3 residues: CASTPHLRAGAFF. The CDR3 DNA sequence: TGTGCCAGCACCCCTCACCTCAGGGCTGGGGCTTTCTTT.

The chain combines TRBV19 with TRBJ1-1; D call uncertain. CDR3 length equals 14 residues. Germline V gives CDR1 LNHDA, CDR2 SQIVND (reference sequence). Trimming removed 3 bases from V and 2 bases from J, with 10 bases in between. The CDR3 DNA sequence: TGTGCCAGTAGTATTCCCTGGGTCAACACTGAAGCTTTCTTT. Protein: CASSIPWVNTEAFF.

The V and J genes are TRBV12-5 and TRBJ2-3; a possible D gene is TRBD2 (5 bases). Germline loops: CDR1 LGHNT, CDR2 FRNRAP. V lost 7 bases and J 5 bases, leaving 13 bases between the germline ends. This CDR3 is built from 13 residues. In DNA, the CDR3 is TGTGCTAGTGCGCCCATTGGGAGAGATACGCAGTATTTT. Translated: CASAPIGRDTQYF.

This sequence joins TRBV5-6 and TRBJ2-7, with D possibly being TRBD2 (6 bases). Trimming removed 4 bases from V and 5 bases from J, with 16 bases in between. The V gene's germline CDR1 is SGHDT and CDR2 YYEEEE. The CDR3 spans 14 residues. This CDR3 reads CASSNRGGDHEQYF. DNA of the CDR3: TGTGCCAGCAGCAACCGCGGCGGGGACCACGAGCAGTACTTC.

The gene calls are TRBV7-2 and TRBJ1-2; D call uncertain. V lost 2 bases and J 4 bases, leaving 14 bases between the germline ends. CDR1 and CDR2 from the germline V gene are SGHTA and FQGNSA. This CDR3 is 15 amino acids long. CDR3 loop: CASSLHVAVAYGYTF. CDR3 nucleotide sequence: TGTGCCAGCAGCTTACATGTGGCGGTGGCCTATGGCTACACCTTC. Drawing the rest from reference TRBV7-2 and TRBJ1-2, the complete variable domain is GAGVSQSPSNKVTEKGKDVELRCDPISGHTALYWYRQSLGQGLEFLIYFQGNSAPDKSGLPSDRFSAERTGGSVSTLTIQRTQQEDSAVYLCASSLHVAVAYGYTFGSGTRLTVV.

This clone was seen only a few times. The CDR3, as DNA: TGCGCCAGCAGCTTGTCCGGGACTAGCGGGGGGCGAGAGACCCAGTACTTC. Translating it yields CASSLSGTSGGRETQYF. This sequence joins TRBV5-1 and TRBJ2-5; 15 bases agree with TRBD2. CDR3 length: 17 residues. After removal of 1 base from V and 4 bases from J, the junction contained 5 bases not matched to a gene. Germline loops: CDR1 SGHRS, CDR2 YFSETQ.

J is TRBJ1-2 and V is TRBV2; a weak D match, TRBD1 (6 bases). Per the germline V gene, CDR1 is SNHLY and CDR2 is FYNNEI. This CDR3 comprises 11 residues. Trimming removed 7 bases from V and 8 bases from J, with 11 bases in between. The CDR3 here is CASMGAAGYTF. CDR3 nucleotides: TGTGCCAGCATGGGGGCGGCCGGCTACACCTTC. Drawing the rest from reference TRBV2 and TRBJ1-2, the complete variable domain is EPEVTQTPSHQVTQMGQEVILRCVPISNHLYFYWYRQILGQKVEFLVSFYNNEISEKSEIFDDQFSVERPDGSNFTLKIRSTKLEDSAMYFCASMGAAGYTFGSGTRLTVV.

The rearrangement joins TRBV6-5 to TRBJ1-1; D gene ambiguous. The CDR3 consists of 15 residues. CDR1 is MNHEY and CDR2 is SVGAGI in the germline V gene. V shed 6 bases and J shed 8 bases, with 22 bases lying between them. CDR3 protein: CASSYARPSPREAFF. The CDR3 bases are TGTGCCAGCAGCTACGCTCGACCTTCTCCCAGGGAAGCTTTCTTT.

This rearrangement joins TRBV19 to TRBJ1-1; D is uncertain. Trimming stripped 7 bases from V and 2 bases from J, with 20 bases between. Per germline, CDR1 LNHDA and CDR2 SQIVND (reference sequence). This CDR3 comprises 16 residues. The chain's CDR3 is CASTVKPGSVNTEAFF. CDR3 bases: TGTGCCAGTACTGTGAAACCGGGGAGCGTAAACACTGAAGCTTTCTTT.

The rearrangement joins TRBV7-6 to TRBJ1-1, with 8 bases fitting TRBD1. Germline V gene data show CDR1 as SGHVS and CDR2 as FNYEAQ. V shed 1 base, J shed 4 bases, and the junction held 8 bases outside the gene matches. The CDR3 has 16 amino acids. In DNA form, the CDR3 reads TGTGCCAGCAGCTTAGGGGCAGGGGGCCGGGGCACTGAAGCTTTCTTT. Encoded protein: CASSLGAGGRGTEAFF.

CDR3 bases: TGCGCCAGCAGCGAGCCCGGGGGTACTGAAGCTTTCTTT. Amino acids: CASSEPGGTEAFF. The chain uses TRBV5-1 and TRBJ1-1, with D possibly matching TRBD1 (5 bases). Trimming took 4 bases from V and 5 from J, leaving 12 bases between them. The germline V gene has CDR1 SGHRS and CDR2 YFSETQ. There are 13 residues in the CDR3.